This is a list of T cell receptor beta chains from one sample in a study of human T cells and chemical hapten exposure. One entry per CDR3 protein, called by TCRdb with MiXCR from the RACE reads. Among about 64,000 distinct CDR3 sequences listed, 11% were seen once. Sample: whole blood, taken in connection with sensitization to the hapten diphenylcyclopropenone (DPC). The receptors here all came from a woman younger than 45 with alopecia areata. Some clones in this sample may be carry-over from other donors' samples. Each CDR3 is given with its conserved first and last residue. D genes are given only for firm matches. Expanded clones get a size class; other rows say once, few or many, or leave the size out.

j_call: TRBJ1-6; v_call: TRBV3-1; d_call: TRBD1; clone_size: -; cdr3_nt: TGTGCCAGCAGCGCCGGGACAGGGGGTTTGGGTTCACCCCTCCACTTT; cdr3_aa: CASSAGTGGLGSPLHF
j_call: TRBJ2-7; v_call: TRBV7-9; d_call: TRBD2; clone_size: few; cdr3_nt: TGTGCCAGCAGCCGCATTTCTAGCGGATTCCTCCACTACGAGCAGTACTTC; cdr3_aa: CASSRISSGFLHYEQYF
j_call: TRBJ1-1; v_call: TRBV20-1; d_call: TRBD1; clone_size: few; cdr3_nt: TGCAGTGCCGCCCGGACAGGGGGCACTGAAGCTTTCTTT; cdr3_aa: CSAARTGGTEAFF
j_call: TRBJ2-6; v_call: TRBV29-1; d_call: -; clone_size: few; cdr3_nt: TGCAGCGTTGGATATGACTCTGGGGCCAACGTCCTGACTTTC; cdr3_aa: CSVGYDSGANVLTF
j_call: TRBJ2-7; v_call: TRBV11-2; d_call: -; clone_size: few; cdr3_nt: TGTGCCAGCAGCTTAGGTGAGATAGGGTACTACGAGCAGTACTTC; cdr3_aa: CASSLGEIGYYEQYF
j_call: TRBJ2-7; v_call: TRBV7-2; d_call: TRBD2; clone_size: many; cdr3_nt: TGTGCCAGCAGCCGAGGACTAGCGGGAGGGATGACCCTTCGAGAGCAGTACTTC; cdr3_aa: CASSRGLAGGMTLREQYF
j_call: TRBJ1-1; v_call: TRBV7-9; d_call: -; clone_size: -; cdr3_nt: TGTGCCAGCAGCTTAGAAGGACGGCGAGGCACTGAAGCTTTCTTT; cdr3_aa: CASSLEGRRGTEAFF
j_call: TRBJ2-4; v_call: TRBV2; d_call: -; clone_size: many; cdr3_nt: TGTGCCAGCATGGGCCTAGCCAAAAACATTCAGTACTTC; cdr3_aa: CASMGLAKNIQYF
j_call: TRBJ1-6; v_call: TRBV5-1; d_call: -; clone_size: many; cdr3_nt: TGCGCCAGCAGCTTGGCATCAGAGTCTTCACCCCTCCACTTT; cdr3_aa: CASSLASESSPLHF
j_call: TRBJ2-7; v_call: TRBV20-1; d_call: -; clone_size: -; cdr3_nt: TGCAGTGCTAGAGTCCCAGGGGGGGACCGCTACGAGCAGTACTTC; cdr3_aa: CSARVPGGDRYEQYF
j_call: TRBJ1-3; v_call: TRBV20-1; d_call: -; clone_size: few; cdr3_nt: TGCAGTAACCAGCGGTGTTCGGGAAACACCATATATTTT; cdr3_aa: CSNQRCSGNTIYF
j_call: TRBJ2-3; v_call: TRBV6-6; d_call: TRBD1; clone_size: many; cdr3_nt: TGTGCCAGCAGTTGGACAGGCGGCGGCACAGATACGCAGTATTTT; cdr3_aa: CASSWTGGGTDTQYF
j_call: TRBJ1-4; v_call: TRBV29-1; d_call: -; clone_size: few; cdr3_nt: TGCAGCGTTGAAGATCAGGAACAACTGTTTTTT; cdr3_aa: CSVEDQEQLFF
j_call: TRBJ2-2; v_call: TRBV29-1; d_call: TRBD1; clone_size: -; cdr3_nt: TGCAGCGTGGGACAGGCGACGAACACCGGGGAGCTGTTTTTT; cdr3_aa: CSVGQATNTGELFF
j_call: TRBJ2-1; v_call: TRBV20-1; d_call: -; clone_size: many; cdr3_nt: TGCAGTGCTAGAGATTCAGGCTTCTTCCTCTACAATGAGCAGTTCTTC; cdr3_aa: CSARDSGFFLYNEQFF
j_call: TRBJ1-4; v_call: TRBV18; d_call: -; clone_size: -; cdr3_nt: TGTGCCAGCTCACCAGGGAGGGGAGGAAGTAATGAAAAACTGTTTTTT; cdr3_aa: CASSPGRGGSNEKLFF
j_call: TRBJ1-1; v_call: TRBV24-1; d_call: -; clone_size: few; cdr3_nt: TGTGCCACCAGTGGCAGGCACACTGAAGCTTTCTTT; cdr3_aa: CATSGRHTEAFF
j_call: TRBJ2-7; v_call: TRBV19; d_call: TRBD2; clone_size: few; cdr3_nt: TGTGCCAGTAGTGTCGAATTAGCGGGATGGTACGAGCAGTACTTC; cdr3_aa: CASSVELAGWYEQYF
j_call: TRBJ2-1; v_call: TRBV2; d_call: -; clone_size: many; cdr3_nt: TGTGCCAGCAGTGAAGAAAGTGGGGCTCCACTGTTCTTC; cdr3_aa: CASSEESGAPLFF
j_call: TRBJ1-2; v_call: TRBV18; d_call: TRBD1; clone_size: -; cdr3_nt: TGTGCCAGCTCACTCTCCGGGACAGGGCTTAACTATGGCTACACCTTC; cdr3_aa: CASSLSGTGLNYGYTF
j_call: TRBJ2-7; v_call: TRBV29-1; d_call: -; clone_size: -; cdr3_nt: TGCAGCGTTGAAGGGGCTAGTGACTACGAGCAGTACTTC; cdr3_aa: CSVEGASDYEQYF